These 10 T cell receptor beta chains were sequenced from one sample in a study of T-cell memory formation after mild COVID-19. TCRdb reprocessed the 5' RACE reads with MiXCR, giving one entry per CDR3 protein. The sample carries roughly 100,000 distinct CDR3 sequences, roughly 12% recorded once. The sample taken for sequencing was PBMCs or a T cell subset sorted from them (not recorded which). Receptor source: an adult woman who had mild COVID-19 (a few samples of this study predate the infection). Cell type and time point are not known.

The CDR3 sequence is CASSLYFSGDRTSYEQFF. In DNA, the CDR3 is TGTGCCAGCAGTTTATATTTTTCGGGCGACAGGACCTCCTACGAGCAGTTCTTC. The rearrangement links TRBV12-3 or TRBV12-4 to TRBJ2-1; a weak D match, TRBD1 (6 bases). The CDR3 covers 18 residues. Trimming removed 2 bases at V and 10 bases at J, with 27 bases between.

This clonotype showed up many times. The V and J genes are TRBV4-3 and TRBJ1-1; D is uncertain. The CDR3 covers 16 residues. The germline V gene has CDR1 LGHNA and CDR2 YSLEER. V lost 0 bases and J lost 0, with 11 bases in between. The CDR3 loop reads CASSQDSLIMNTEAFF. The CDR3 nucleotides are TGCGCCAGCAGCCAAGATAGCCTAATCATGAACACTGAAGCTTTCTTT.

This clonotype was detected a few times. The chain couples TRBV29-1 to TRBJ2-7, with D maybe TRBD2 (6 bases). CDR3 length: 13 amino acids. V lost 7 bases to trimming and J lost 5 bases, with 18 bases between them. Germline CDR1 reads SQVTM; CDR2 reads ANQGSEA. The CDR3 loop reads CSAFPGDLNEQYF. The CDR3 nucleotides are TGCAGCGCTTTCCCGGGGGACTTAAACGAGCAGTACTTC.

This chain joins TRBV12-3 or TRBV12-4 and TRBJ1-6; D remains unclear. Trimming shortened V by 2 bases and J by 5 bases, and 7 bases separated the two germline ends. This CDR3 comprises 14 residues. The CDR3 nucleotides are TGTGCCAGCAGTTTAAAGCCTAATAATTCACCCCTCCACTTT. It codes for CASSLKPNNSPLHF.

This clonotype was seen at least ten times. The chain employs TRBV2 and TRBJ2-5; possibly TRBD1 or TRBD2 for D (5 bases each). The CDR3 is 12 amino acids. Germline V lookup: CDR1 SNHLY, CDR2 FYNNEI. V lost 8 bases to trimming and J lost 5 bases, with 12 bases between them. DNA of the CDR3: TGTGCCAGCGAGTCTGAGGGGGAGACCCAGTACTTC. Translation gives CASESEGETQYF.

The chain recombines TRBV5-4 with TRBJ1-6; D remains unclear. The germline V gene has CDR1 SGHNT and CDR2 YYREEE (reference sequence). CDR3 length: 15 residues. Between the trimmed V and J ends, which lost 0 bases and 14 bases, there was a span of 18 bases. For the CDR3, the DNA is TGTGCCAGCAGCTTGGTTGCCGGGTCTCCCGGCACCCTCCACTTT. This translates into CASSLVAGSPGTLHF. The variable domain in full, completed from reference TRBV5-4 and TRBJ1-6, reads ETGVTQSPTHLIKTRGQQVTLRCSSQSGHNTVSWYQQALGQGPQFIFQYYREEENGRGNFPPRFSGLQFPNYSSELNVNALELDDSALYLCASSLVAGSPGTLHFGNGTRLTVT.

V and J are TRBV7-9 and TRBJ2-3; 14 bases map to TRBD2. In germline, CDR1 is SEHNR, CDR2 FQNEAQ (reference sequence). This CDR3 comprises 19 residues. Losses at the gene ends were 6 bases for V and 4 bases for J; bases not matched to a gene: 15. DNA for the CDR3: TGTGCCAGCAGTTTCGTTCGACTAGCGGGGGGGCCGGTCTCAGATACGCAGTATTTT. Its protein is CASSFVRLAGGPVSDTQYF.

The CDR3 is CASSGEIENIQYF. The DNA for the CDR3 is TGTGCCAGCTCGGGGGAGATCGAAAACATTCAGTACTTC. This chain uses TRBV12-3 or TRBV12-4 with TRBJ2-4; possibly TRBD2 for D (6 bases). The CDR3 runs 13 residues. V was pared by 8 bases and J by 5 bases, with 13 bases between.

The V gene is TRBV6-6, the J gene TRBJ1-5, with D unclear. The V end lost 7 bases, the J end lost 0 bases, and 10 bases lay between the germline ends. The CDR3 contains 14 residues. Germline V CDR1 and CDR2: MNHNY, SVGAGI (reference sequence). As DNA, the CDR3 is TGTGCCAGCACCCTCGGGCCTAGCAATCAGCCCCAGCATTTT. Translated, it gives CASTLGPSNQPQHF.

This clonotype was counted only a few times. The chain carries TRBV3-1 and TRBJ2-1; 9 bases are shared with TRBD2. The CDR3 extends over 15 amino acids. V lost 5 bases, J lost 5 bases, and 7 bases stayed unmatched. CDR1 and CDR2 from the germline V gene are LGHDT and YNNKEL (reference sequence). CDR3 residues: CASSAGLAWHNEQFF. CDR3 in DNA: TGTGCCAGCAGCGCGGGACTAGCTTGGCACAATGAGCAGTTCTTC.